This T cell receptor beta chain emerged from a study of regulatory T cells in long-lasting Graves disease. Study details: The term persistent Graves' disease signified upward of 5 years on antithyroid drugs with positive TSH receptor antibodies. Broader study findings: Sample size was small, which may have lowered accuracy. Between persistent patients, roughly 2,600 public clonotypes were shared, exceeding the roughly 920 shared between new patients.

Libraries of TCR beta came from iRepertoire HTBI primers plus Arm-PCR of CDR3 regions. TCRdb re-analysed the multiplex PCR reads in MiXCR, keeping a single row per CDR3 protein. The table has approximately 470,000 distinct CDR3 sequences, about a fifth seen once. Germline loops: CDR1 DFQATT, CDR2 SNEGSKA (reference sequence). This CDR3 comprises 15 residues. V shed 3 bases and J 1 base; nucleotides not matched to a gene: 5. Notes on this clonotype: Its antigen remains unidentified.

Time point: persistent/refractory GD, antithyroid drugs over 5 years with positive TRAb. PBMC RNA served as the TCR library source. Into tubes containing EDTA, 8 to 9.5 milliliters of peripheral blood were drawn. Sequencing was performed on peripheral blood mononuclear cells (PBMCs), taken when the disease was refractory, from a patient treated with antithyroid drugs. The clonotype was recovered from a female donor with Graves disease. The genes are TRBV20-1 and TRBJ2-1, with 8 bases that match TRBD1. The CDR3 DNA sequence: TGCAGTGCTAGGCTCAGGGGGCAATCCTACAATGAGCAGTTCTTC. Translated: CSARLRGQSYNEQFF.